A selection of T cell receptor beta chains follows, all from one sample in a study of shared clonotypes between healthy human individuals. The assay was immunoSEQ multiplex PCR, and TCRdb's table has in-frame clones only and misses some. This table has approximately 1,500,000 clones, around 95% appearing once. The sequenced sample was naive CD4+ T cells sorted from blood. These receptors originate from a man aged 25 to 40 in good health. CDR3s include the opening cysteine and the closing phenylalanine or tryptophan. A D gene is named only where the DNA matches it firmly. For some rows the clone size is stated as once, few or many, or as a class when expanded; others skip it.

>TRBV6-5|-|TRBJ2-1|TRBD2|13
TGTGCCAGCAGTACCCAGGCGGGGGATGAGCAGTTCTTC
CASSTQAGDEQFF
>TRBV19|-|TRBJ1-4|-|15
TGTGCCAGTAGTACATTCAAGGGACGGGTTGAAAAACTGTTTTTT
CASSTFKGRVEKLFF
>TRBV11-2|-|TRBJ2-7|TRBD1|14
TGTGCCAGCAGCTCCCAGACAGGGACCTACGAGCAGTACTTC
CASSSQTGTYEQYF
>TRBV5-3|-|TRBJ1-5|TRBD1|16
TGTGCCAGAAGCTTAACCAACAGGGGCCCGAATCAGCCCCAGCATTTT
CARSLTNRGPNQPQHF
>TRBV10-1|-|TRBJ2-2|-|13
TGCGCCAGTCCGGGGTCCAACACCGGGGAGCTGTTTTTT
CASPGSNTGELFF
>TRBV30|-|TRBJ2-7|-|13
TGTGCCTGGAATATGGGCTACTCCTACGAGCAGTACTTC
CAWNMGYSYEQYF
>TRBV14|-|TRBJ1-2|-|17
TGTGCCAGCAGCCCTTCCGGAGGCAGGGGCGGTAACTATGGCTACACCTTC
CASSPSGGRGGNYGYTF
>TRBV19|-|TRBJ2-1|-|17
TGTGCCAGTAGTATTCTTCGCCAGGGTAGCTCCTACAATGAGCAGTTCTTC
CASSILRQGSSYNEQFF
>TRBV6-1|-|TRBJ1-3|-|12
TGTGCCAGCAGACGACAGGGAAACACCATATATTTT
CASRRQGNTIYF
>TRBV18|-|TRBJ2-7|-|15
TGTGCCAGCTCACGCGTACCGACAGACCCCTACGAGCAGTACTTC
CASSRVPTDPYEQYF
>TRBV6-6|-|TRBJ1-1|-|15
TGTGCCAGCAGTTACACATTAAGAGAAAACACTGAAGCTTTCTTT
CASSYTLRENTEAFF
>TRBV10-2|once|TRBJ2-1|TRBD2|16
TGCGCCAGCAGGGGCCGGTGGGGGGAGGGATACAATGAGCAGTTCTTC
CASRGRWGEGYNEQFF
>TRBV14|-|TRBJ1-1|TRBD1|15
TGTGCCAGCAGCCCGGACAGGGGGCGGACGACTGAAGCTTTCTTT
CASSPDRGRTTEAFF
>TRBV2|-|TRBJ2-5|-|14
TGTGCCAGCAGTCAGACAGATACTCAAGAGACCCAGTACTTC
CASSQTDTQETQYF
>TRBV10-1|-|TRBJ2-2|-|15
TGCGCCAGCAGTCCCGCGGGTCCGAACACCGGGGAGCTGTTTTTT
CASSPAGPNTGELFF
>TRBV5-1|-|TRBJ2-1|-|18
TGCGCCAGCAGCTTGGGACAGTCTAGGCTCCCCCCCTACAATGAGCAGTTCTTC
CASSLGQSRLPPYNEQFF
>TRBV28|-|TRBJ1-1|-|15
TGTGCCAGCAGTTTAAGAGGGGCCTTCGGGTTAAAAGCTTTCTTT
CASSLRGAFGLKAFF
>TRBV19|-|TRBJ1-5|-|13
TGTGCCAGTGGGCTTTCGTCCAGGGGAGGGTTTAATTTT
CASGLSSRGGFNF
>TRBV28|-|TRBJ1-2|-|13
TGTGCCAGCAGTTTAATCCGGGGGCAAGGCTACACCTTC
CASSLIRGQGYTF
>TRBV2|-|TRBJ2-7|TRBD2|15
TGTGCCAGCAGGGAAATTAGACTAGCGGGCTACGAGCAGTACTTC
CASREIRLAGYEQYF
>TRBV10-3|-|TRBJ1-2|-|15
TGTGCCATCAGTGAGTCGATTAGGGCAGAGGATGGCTACACCTTC
CAISESIRAEDGYTF
>TRBV5-1|-|TRBJ2-2|TRBD1|19
TGCGCCAGCAGCTTCCGGACAGGGGGCGCGGGCACGAACACCGGGGAGCTGTTTTTT
CASSFRTGGAGTNTGELFF
>TRBV7-2|-|TRBJ1-4|TRBD1|13
TGTGCCAGCAGCTTACCGGGACAGGAAAAACTGTTTTTT
CASSLPGQEKLFF
>TRBV6-5|-|TRBJ2-7|TRBD2|15
TGTGCCAGCAGCAGCCGGGCGGGAGGGCCAAGAGAGCAGTACTTC
CASSSRAGGPREQYF
>TRBV25-1|-|TRBJ2-5|-|15
TGTGCCAGCAGTGAATTTCGACAGCAACAAGAGACCCAGTACTTC
CASSEFRQQQETQYF